One sample yielded the 21 T cell receptor beta chains listed below, sequenced in a study of long-term antiretroviral therapy in people with HIV. It was version v3.0 of the immunoSEQ assay that was run at survey level. Sequencing used immunoSEQ multiplex PCR; TCRdb keeps in-frame clones, though not all of them. The sample lists 15,000 to 20,000 clones; 76% were seen once. The sequencing used unsorted PBMCs, collected roughly 2.4 years before starting antiretroviral therapy. Receptors were obtained from a woman aged 45-59 years with HIV.

This chain uses TRBV9 with TRBJ1-2; possibly TRBD1 for D (6 bases). Germline lookup yields CDR1 SGDLS and CDR2 YYNGEE. The CDR3 is 15 residues long. V lost 0 bases and J 7 bases, leaving 16 bases between the germline ends. The CDR3 loop is CASSVVRTGGPGYTF. CDR3 in DNA: TGTGCCAGCAGCGTAGTGAGAACCGGGGGGCCTGGCTACACCTTC. The full variable domain, in which reference TRBV9 and TRBJ1-2 provide the parts outside the CDR3, is DSGVTQTPKHLITATGQRVTLRCSPRSGDLSVYWYQQSLDQGLQFLIQYYNGEERAKGNILERFSAQQFPDLHSELNLSSLELGDSALYFCASSVVRTGGPGYTFGSGTRLTVV.

This clone was picked up a small number of times. The rearrangement uses TRBV7-6 and TRBJ1-1, with D unclear. This CDR3 spans 13 amino acids. Germline-derived CDR1 and CDR2 are SGHVS and FNYEAQ. V lost 3 bases, J lost 3 bases, and 8 bases lay in between. The chain's CDR3 is CASSFQSYTEAFF. CDR3 coding DNA: TGTGCCAGCAGCTTCCAGAGTTACACTGAAGCTTTCTTT.

This clone was found once. The CDR3 loop reads CASTEGGPASGANVLTF. In nucleotides, the CDR3 is TGTGCCAGCACCGAGGGGGGGCCGGCCTCTGGGGCCAACGTCCTGACTTTC. This chain uses TRBV9 with TRBJ2-6; a possible D gene is TRBD2 (7 bases). This CDR3 is built from 17 residues. CDR1 SGDLS and CDR2 YYNGEE come from the germline V gene. V was trimmed by 6 bases and J by 0 bases, leaving 16 bases between them.

This sequence joins TRBV30 and TRBJ2-4; D is unresolved. CDR3 length: 13 residues. Germline V gene data show CDR1 as GTSNPN and CDR2 as SVGIG (reference sequence). The V end lost 1 base, the J end lost 6 bases, and 10 bases lay between the germline ends. CDR3 loop: CAWSAGLRNIQYF. CDR3 nucleotide sequence: TGTGCCTGGAGTGCGGGCCTTAGAAACATTCAGTACTTC. Full variable domain (missing parts from reference TRBV30 and TRBJ2-4): SQTIHQWPATLVQPVGSPLSLECTVEGTSNPNLYWYRQAAGRGLQLLFYSVGIGQISSEVPQNLSASRPQDRQFILSSKKLLLSDSGFYLCAWSAGLRNIQYFGAGTRLSVL.

The V and J genes are TRBV29-1 and TRBJ2-2; the D gene is possibly TRBD1 (5 bases). The germline V gene has CDR1 SQVTM and CDR2 ANQGSEA. The CDR3 loop spans 14 amino acids. Trimming removed 5 bases from V and 4 bases from J, with 14 bases in between. CDR3 nucleotide sequence: TGCAGCGTTACAGGCCGATCGGGCACCGGGGAGCTGTTTTTT. The encoded protein is CSVTGRSGTGELFF.

This chain uses TRBV11-2 with TRBJ2-3, with 9 bases matching TRBD2. This CDR3 is built from 18 residues. The germline V gene encodes CDR1 SGHAT and CDR2 FQNNGV. With 4 bases clipped from V and 5 bases from J, the junction kept 16 bases outside the gene matches. CDR3 in DNA: TGTGCCAGCAGCTCACTAGTTCACGGGAGCGGGGGGAGAGATACGCAGTATTTT. As protein: CASSSLVHGSGGRDTQYF.

The chain joins TRBV6-1 to TRBJ1-5; the D gene is possibly TRBD1 (5 bases). V lost 3 bases, J lost 2 bases, and 11 bases lay in between. This CDR3 spans 15 amino acids. From germline, CDR1 is MNHNS and CDR2 SASEGT. The DNA of the CDR3 is TGTGCCAGCAGTGACGGCCAGGGTGGCAATCAGCCCCAGCATTTT. This encodes CASSDGQGGNQPQHF.

This chain joins TRBV29-1 and TRBJ1-1; TRBD1 is a possible D gene (5 bases). Looked up from germline, CDR1 is SQVTM and CDR2 is ANQGSEA. The CDR3 length is 11 residues. V shed 4 bases and J shed 7 bases, with 10 bases lying between them. CDR3: CSVVGADEAFF. The CDR3 DNA reads as TGCAGCGTTGTAGGGGCAGATGAAGCTTTCTTT.

This clone was recorded only once. Written as DNA, the CDR3 is TGCAGCGTTGACAGGGATGCTACTGAAGCTTTCTTT. Translating gives CSVDRDATEAFF. This sequence joins TRBV29-1 and TRBJ1-1, with D maybe TRBD1 (5 bases). Looked up from germline, CDR1 is SQVTM and CDR2 is ANQGSEA. V lost 3 bases, J lost 5 bases, and 10 bases lay in between. CDR3 length equals 12 residues.

This clone was recorded a few times. The chain couples TRBV10-3 to TRBJ1-2; 8 positions agree with TRBD1. After removal of 2 bases from V and 4 bases from J, the junction contained 3 bases not matched to a gene. CDR1 is ENHRY and CDR2 is SYGVKD in the germline V gene. The CDR3 length is 14 residues. The CDR3 DNA follows: TGTGCCATCAGTGAGACAGGGGGATCCTATGGCTACACCTTC. As protein: CAISETGGSYGYTF.

The J gene is TRBJ2-2, the V gene TRBV19; TRBD1 or TRBD2 may be the D gene (6 bases each). This CDR3 is 15 amino acids long. The ends were cut back, 3 bases at V and 5 bases at J, with 13 bases in the middle. The germline V gene has CDR1 LNHDA and CDR2 SQIVND (reference sequence). In DNA form, the CDR3 reads TGTGCCAGTAGTATGGTCGGGGGCAGGACCGGGGAGCTGTTTTTT. Translation gives CASSMVGGRTGELFF.

The rearrangement uses TRBV7-9 and TRBJ2-2; D gene unclear. This CDR3 comprises 12 residues. The germline V gene has CDR1 SEHNR and CDR2 FQNEAQ (reference sequence). V gave up 5 bases and J gave up 6 bases, with 7 bases separating them. This CDR3 is CASSPQSGELFF. For the CDR3, the DNA is TGTGCCAGCAGCCCCCAATCCGGGGAGCTGTTTTTT.

The chain has TRBV5-1 and TRBJ2-7; D tentatively fits TRBD1 or TRBD2 (5 bases each). CDR1 SGHRS and CDR2 YFSETQ come from the germline V gene. Trimming took off 0 bases at V and 1 base at J, with 8 bases between the two ends. The CDR3 has 14 residues. CDR3 bases: TGCGCCAGCAGCTTGGGAGGGGTATCCTACGAGCAGTACTTC. Its translation: CASSLGGVSYEQYF.

This clone showed up just a few times. The rearrangement joins TRBV27 to TRBJ1-1; no definite D call. The germline V gene encodes CDR1 MNHEY and CDR2 SMNVEV (reference sequence). V was cut by 9 bases and J by 0 bases, with 11 bases left in between. This CDR3 has 13 residues. CDR3 nucleotides: TGTGCCAGTTCGGAAGACATGAACACTGAAGCTTTCTTT. Translated: CASSEDMNTEAFF.

This chain links TRBV5-6 with TRBJ1-2; D not resolved. Germline V gene lookup returns CDR1 SGHDT and CDR2 YYEEEE. Trimming took off 3 bases at V and 3 bases at J, with 18 bases between the two ends. The CDR3 has 16 amino acids. The CDR3 is CASSSDGGLGHYGYTF. CDR3 coding DNA: TGTGCCAGCAGCTCCGACGGCGGCCTAGGGCACTATGGCTACACCTTC.

This chain connects TRBV7-2 to TRBJ1-3; tentative D call: TRBD1 (6 bases). Germline V gives CDR1 SGHTA, CDR2 FQGNSA. Trimming stripped 5 bases from V and 8 bases from J, with 13 bases between. This CDR3 is built from 13 residues. CDR3 bases: TGTGCCAGCAGCCCTACAGGGTGGGACACCATATATTTT. Its protein product is CASSPTGWDTIYF.

This clone was seen once. The J gene is TRBJ2-3, the V gene TRBV7-2, with D hard to call. Trimming removed 5 bases from V and 6 bases from J, with 9 bases in between. Looked up from germline, CDR1 is SGHTA and CDR2 is FQGNSA. This CDR3 is built from 12 residues. CDR3 residues: CASSPNYDTQYF. CDR3 nucleotides: TGTGCCAGCAGCCCAAACTACGATACGCAGTATTTT.

The chain recombines TRBV18 with TRBJ2-1; D ambiguous. Per germline, CDR1 KGHSH and CDR2 LQKENI. The CDR3 contains 15 residues. V lost 0 bases and J 0 bases, leaving 6 bases between the germline ends. CDR3 bases: TGTGCCAGCTCACCACCGGATAGCTCCTACAATGAGCAGTTCTTC. This encodes CASSPPDSSYNEQFF.

This rearrangement joins TRBV18 to TRBJ1-5; TRBD1 matches 7 bases. Germline V gives CDR1 KGHSH, CDR2 LQKENI. The CDR3 extends over 15 amino acids. V lost 2 bases and J lost 2; bases outside the gene matches: 3. The CDR3: CASSPLQGRNQPQHF. For the CDR3, the DNA is TGTGCCAGCTCACCATTACAGGGGCGCAATCAGCCCCAGCATTTT.

CDR3: CSVSNRRSTEAFF. The CDR3 nucleotides read TGCAGCGTTAGTAACAGGAGGTCCACTGAAGCTTTCTTT. This chain joins TRBV29-1 and TRBJ1-1; maybe TRBD1 (5 bases). The CDR3 has 13 residues. The germline CDR1 and CDR2 sequences are SQVTM and ANQGSEA. V was cut by 5 bases and J by 4 bases, with 14 bases left in between. The complete variable domain, with remaining parts taken from reference TRBV29-1 and TRBJ1-1, reads SAVISQKPSRDICQRGTSLTIQCQVDSQVTMMFWYRQQPGQSLTLIATANQGSEATYESGFVIDKFPISRPNLTFSTLTVSNMSPEDSSIYLCSVSNRRSTEAFFGQGTRLTVV.

Relative to its sample, this clone is large. The chain couples TRBV10-1 to TRBJ1-2; D uncertain. Germline CDR1 and CDR2: WNHNN and SYGVQD (reference sequence). V was trimmed by 3 bases and J by 2 bases, leaving 7 bases between them. The CDR3 loop spans 13 amino acids. The CDR3 loop is CASSDTKNYGYTF. Here the CDR3 DNA reads TGCGCCAGCAGTGATACAAAAAACTATGGCTACACCTTC.